The 30 T cell receptor beta chains given below trace back to one sample, sequenced in a study of early T cells in non-severe SARS-CoV-2 infection. In TCRdb, the 5' RACE reads were re-called with MiXCR into one record per CDR3 protein. This table holds roughly 25,000 distinct CDR3 sequences, less than 5% found once. The sequencing input was whole blood. These TCRs come from an adult who was a healthcare worker with PCR-confirmed SARS-CoV-2 infection or an uninfected control (not recorded which).

This clonotype was seen ten or more times. This chain links TRBV2 with TRBJ1-2; D gene ambiguous. CDR1 is SNHLY, CDR2 FYNNEI, per germline. This CDR3 comprises 11 residues. V shed 10 bases and J shed 4 bases, with 10 bases lying between them. The CDR3 region has the DNA TGTGCCACCTCCTGGGGCTATGGCTACACCTTC. This encodes CATSWGYGYTF.

This chain links TRBV5-1 with TRBJ2-2; D not certain. The V gene lost 4 bases and the J gene lost 4 bases, with 17 bases spanning the gap. The V gene's germline CDR1 is SGHRS and CDR2 YFSETQ. This CDR3 has 16 residues. DNA for the CDR3: TGCGCCAGCAGCATTATGACCCCACCGTCCACCGGGGAGCTGTTTTTT. This codes for CASSIMTPPSTGELFF.

This clonotype was observed at least ten times. This sequence joins TRBV28 and TRBJ2-7; TRBD1 might be the D (6 bases). V was shortened by 3 bases and J by 9 bases, with 21 bases between the two germline ends. The CDR3 is made up of 15 amino acids. Per germline, CDR1 MDHEN and CDR2 SYDVKM. The CDR3 loop reads CASSFSTGTPRGQYF. CDR3 in DNA: TGTGCCAGCAGTTTTTCCACCGGGACACCGCGAGGGCAGTACTTC.

This sequence joins TRBV20-1 and TRBJ2-5, with D possibly matching TRBD1 (5 bases). With 6 bases removed from V and 5 bases from J, the gap between germline ends came to 13 bases. Per the germline V gene, CDR1 is DFQATT and CDR2 is SNEGSKA (reference sequence). This CDR3 region has 12 residues. The CDR3 DNA is TGCAGTGCACCCAAGGGGAAGGAGACCCAGTACTTC. As protein: CSAPKGKETQYF.

This clonotype was seen at least ten times. The CDR3 reads CASGPTGSGTEAFF. As DNA, the CDR3 is TGTGCCAGCGGACCGACAGGGTCGGGCACTGAAGCTTTCTTT. The rearrangement joins TRBV12-3 or TRBV12-4 to TRBJ1-1, with 7 nucleotides matching TRBD1. The CDR3 is 14 amino acids. J gave up 4 bases and V 8 bases, and 10 bases lay outside the gene matches.

This chain uses TRBV18 with TRBJ2-5, with 9 bases that match TRBD2. V shed 4 bases, J shed 2 bases, and the junction held 5 bases outside the gene matches. The germline V gene has CDR1 KGHSH and CDR2 LQKENI. The CDR3 has 15 residues. The CDR3 spells CASSRTTSGQETQYF. DNA of the CDR3: TGTGCCAGCTCACGTACGACTAGCGGACAAGAGACCCAGTACTTC.

Many counts were recorded for this clonotype. The V gene is TRBV27, the J gene TRBJ2-2; D is possibly TRBD1 (6 bases). Between the trimmed V and J ends, which lost 10 bases and 1 base, there was a span of 13 bases. The CDR3 spans 14 residues. Germline V CDR1 and CDR2: MNHEY, SMNVEV (reference sequence). The CDR3 DNA reads TGTGCCACTAGTGAGGGGGAGAACACCGGGGAGCTGTTTTTT. It specifies CATSEGENTGELFF.

This clonotype has a count of ten or more. The chain recombines TRBV21-1 with TRBJ2-4; TRBD2, the table's D call, was not compared with the DNA. TRBV21-1 is classified as a pseudogene. This CDR3 is 19 amino acids long. The CDR3 sequence: CASSKARAQLAICGVIQYF. The CDR3 DNA sequence: TGTGCCAGCAGCAAAGCGCGTGCCCAACTAGCTATCTGCGGGGTCATTCAGTACTTC.

The chain uses TRBV20-1 and TRBJ2-7, with TRBD2 matching over 12 bases. The CDR3 consists of 14 residues. V gave up 4 bases and J gave up 4 bases; unmatched junction bases: 5. Germline V gene sequence: CDR1 DFQATT, CDR2 SNEGSKA (reference sequence). CDR3 loop: CSAKTSGRMYEQYF. The CDR3, as DNA: TGCAGTGCTAAGACTAGCGGGAGAATGTACGAGCAGTACTTC.

This clonotype has at least ten counts. This chain joins TRBV9 and TRBJ2-1, with 11 bases identical to TRBD1. The germline V gene encodes CDR1 SGDLS and CDR2 YYNGEE. V was pared by 7 bases and J by 4 bases, with 16 bases of the junction left unmatched. CDR3 size: 18 residues. The CDR3: CASGGGQGATLLYNEQFF. The DNA of the CDR3 is TGTGCCAGCGGCGGAGGACAGGGGGCCACCCTACTATACAATGAGCAGTTCTTC.

There are many counts of this clonotype. The CDR3 DNA reads TGTGCCACCAGCAGGGGAGCGGGCAATGAGCAGTTCTTC. This sequence encodes CATSRGAGNEQFF. This chain links TRBV15 with TRBJ2-1, with D tentatively TRBD2 (6 bases). The CDR3 is 13 amino acids. CDR1 is LNHNV, CDR2 YYDKDF, per germline (reference sequence). Trimming removed 3 bases at V and 6 bases at J, with 9 bases between.

This clonotype was recorded many times. J is TRBJ2-6 and V is TRBV6-4; D call uncertain. CDR1 MRHNA and CDR2 SNTAGT come from the germline V gene. V gave up 2 bases and J gave up 0 bases, with 2 bases separating them. CDR3 length: 14 amino acids. The CDR3 DNA sequence: TGTGCCAGCAGTGACAACTCTGGGGCCAACGTCCTGACTTTC. It yields the protein CASSDNSGANVLTF.

CDR3 DNA sequence: TGTGCCAGCAGCCAAGCCCGGACAGGGGTGGCAAATGAGGGTCAGTACTTC. This sequence encodes CASSQARTGVANEGQYF. V gene TRBV3-1 combines with J gene TRBJ2-4; 9 bases align to TRBD1. The CDR3 is 17 residues long. Germline V lookup: CDR1 LGHDT, CDR2 YNNKEL (reference sequence). The ends lost 1 base at V and 12 bases at J; junction bases unmatched: 16.

This clonotype is termed medium-sized. This chain uses TRBV18 with TRBJ2-1; 9 bases fit TRBD2. In germline, CDR1 is KGHSH, CDR2 LQKENI. The CDR3 runs 16 residues. V trimming: 8 bases; J trimming: 7 bases; junction bases outside the gene matches: 15. CDR3 coding DNA: TGTGCCAGCGCGGCGCTTGCAGCGGGAGGAAGAAATGAGCAGTTCTTC. It yields the protein CASAALAAGGRNEQFF.

This clonotype was counted at least ten times. The chain recombines TRBV6-1 with TRBJ2-3; 11 nucleotides agree with TRBD2. Per germline, CDR1 MNHNS and CDR2 SASEGT. The CDR3 has 15 residues. J was trimmed by 5 bases and V by 7 bases; bases with no gene match: 8. CDR3 residues: CASNVAGGGIDTQYF. The CDR3 region has the DNA TGTGCCAGCAACGTAGCGGGAGGGGGTATAGATACGCAGTATTTT.

This clonotype came up many times. The V gene is TRBV6-5, the J gene TRBJ2-7; D is undetermined. The CDR3 totals 12 residues. V lost 3 bases and J lost 3, with 6 bases in between. Germline CDR1 MNHEY, CDR2 SVGAGI. CDR3: CASSYTGYEQYF. The CDR3 region has the DNA TGTGCCAGCAGTTATACCGGCTACGAGCAGTACTTC.

In this sample, this clonotype turned up many times. The V and J genes are TRBV7-2 and TRBJ2-7, with 7 bases that match TRBD2. The CDR3 has 16 residues. With V trimmed by 4 bases and J by 6 bases, 15 bases remained unmatched. CDR1 SGHTA and CDR2 FQGNSA come from the germline V gene. The DNA for the CDR3 is TGTGCCAGCAGCTCCAAGCCGGGGGGAGGGCCGGGCGAGCAGTACTTC. Its protein is CASSSKPGGGPGEQYF. The whole variable domain, filled in from reference TRBV7-2 and TRBJ2-7, reads GAGVSQSPSNKVTEKGKDVELRCDPISGHTALYWYRQSLGQGLEFLIYFQGNSAPDKSGLPSDRFSAERTGGSVSTLTIQRTQQEDSAVYLCASSSKPGGGPGEQYFGPGTRLTVT.

This clonotype showed up many times. This chain joins TRBV5-5 and TRBJ2-1, with no clear D. Germline V lookup: CDR1 SGHKS, CDR2 YYEKEE (reference sequence). V dropped 4 bases and J dropped 0 bases, with 8 bases sitting between them. This CDR3 spans 14 amino acids. CDR3 residues: CASSESDSYNEQFF. Here the CDR3 DNA reads TGTGCCAGCAGCGAGTCGGACTCCTACAATGAGCAGTTCTTC.

This clonotype was counted ten times or more. This sequence joins TRBV28 and TRBJ1-2; 7 bases are a match to TRBD1. The CDR3 sequence is 14 residues long. The V and J ends lost 5 bases and 0 bases, in that order; junction bases with no gene match: 3. Germline CDR1 and CDR2: MDHEN and SYDVKM. In DNA form, the CDR3 reads TGTGCCAGCAGTACCGGGACAGCTAACTATGGCTACACCTTC. Translated, it gives CASSTGTANYGYTF.

This clonotype was seen ten or more times. This chain uses TRBV24-1 with TRBJ2-7, with 15 bases that match TRBD2. The germline CDR1 and CDR2 sequences are KGHDR and SFDVKD. Trimming took 2 bases from V and 4 from J; bases not matched to a gene: 8. This CDR3 spans 18 amino acids. The CDR3 here is CATSDSGLAGGPSYEQYF. The CDR3 bases are TGTGCCACCAGTGATTCTGGACTAGCGGGAGGGCCTTCATACGAGCAGTACTTC.

This clonotype was seen many times. The rearrangement links TRBV5-1 to TRBJ1-1; D is perhaps TRBD1 (5 bases). CDR1 is SGHRS and CDR2 is YFSETQ in the germline V gene. CDR3 length equals 14 residues. V was clipped by 4 bases and J by 5 bases, with 15 bases between them. The CDR3, as DNA: TGCGCCAGCAGCCCCGGGGACGCGTTGACTGAAGCTTTCTTT. Amino acid sequence: CASSPGDALTEAFF.

The J gene is TRBJ2-1, the V gene TRBV20-1; tentative D call: TRBD2 (6 bases). Trimming took 0 bases from V and 4 from J, leaving 16 bases between them. The germline V gene encodes CDR1 DFQATT and CDR2 SNEGSKA (reference sequence). This CDR3 has 16 amino acids. The CDR3 sequence is CSARDWRVAEYNEQFF. The CDR3 DNA reads TGCAGTGCTAGAGATTGGAGGGTAGCGGAATACAATGAGCAGTTCTTC.

The gene calls are TRBV11-2 and TRBJ1-2, with unresolved D. This CDR3 comprises 14 residues. Germline loops: CDR1 SGHAT, CDR2 FQNNGV. V lost 5 bases and J lost 0, with 10 bases in between. CDR3 amino acids: CASSHSTTNYGYTF. The CDR3 nucleotides read TGTGCCAGCAGCCACTCGACCACTAACTATGGCTACACCTTC.

This clonotype was seen ten or more times. For the CDR3, the DNA is TGCAGCGTTGAAGGGTGGAGGAAAGGCACTGAAGCTTTCTTT. Translated, it gives CSVEGWRKGTEAFF. The chain links TRBV29-1 to TRBJ1-1; D gene ambiguous. Germline V CDR1 and CDR2: SQVTM, ANQGSEA. The CDR3 is 14 amino acids. V gave up 1 base and J gave up 4 bases, with 13 bases separating them.

This clonotype has a count of ten or more. The J gene is TRBJ2-1, the V gene TRBV7-6, with 8 bases fitting TRBD1. V lost 4 bases, J lost 2 bases, and 7 bases stayed unmatched. CDR3 size: 16 residues. Germline CDR1 and CDR2: SGHVS and FNYEAQ. The CDR3 protein is CASSSELGQAYNEQFF. As DNA, the CDR3 is TGTGCCAGCAGCTCAGAACTGGGACAGGCCTACAATGAGCAGTTCTTC.

This clonotype is classed as medium-sized. The chain links TRBV30 to TRBJ2-3, with 7 nucleotides matching TRBD1. V lost 8 bases, J lost 1 base, and 9 bases stayed unmatched. Germline CDR1 reads GTSNPN; CDR2 reads SVGIG (reference sequence). This CDR3 spans 14 amino acids. In DNA form, the CDR3 reads TGTGCCCATATACCGGGACAGCGCACAGATACGCAGTATTTT. Translated, it gives CAHIPGQRTDTQYF.

In regard to this clonotype: This may arise from a read error, as a much more abundant clone is one base away. This sequence joins TRBV7-6 and TRBJ1-4; 7 bases match TRBD1. The junction had 7 bases not matched to a gene; V was cut back by 5 bases and J by 7 bases. This CDR3 has 14 amino acids. CDR1 SGHVS and CDR2 FNYEAQ come from the germline V gene. CDR3 in amino acids: CASSPQGLGEKLFF. Written as DNA, the CDR3 is TGTGCCAGCAGCCCACAGGGGCTTGGTGAAAAACTGTTTTTT.

This clonotype has ten or more counts. The CDR3 is CASSLSAGVGPSEKTQYF. The DNA for the CDR3 is TGTGCCAGCAGTTTATCCGCGGGAGTGGGGCCCTCAGAGAAGACCCAGTACTTC. The chain has TRBV27 and TRBJ2-5, with 7 positions matching TRBD2. CDR1 is MNHEY, CDR2 SMNVEV, per germline (reference sequence). The V gene end was trimmed by 0 bases and the J gene end by 6 bases; junction bases not matched to a gene: 16. CDR3 length: 18 amino acids.

This clonotype showed up many times. V usage is TRBV7-8 and J usage is TRBJ2-3; D perhaps matches TRBD2 (5 bases). This CDR3 contains 18 residues. Germline assignment: CDR1 SGHVS and CDR2 FQNEAQ. V lost 2 bases and J 2 bases, leaving 20 bases between the germline ends. In DNA, the CDR3 is TGTGCCAGCAGCTTAATTGAGACTACCACCGAGGACACAGATACGCAGTATTTT. Its protein product is CASSLIETTTEDTDTQYF.

This clonotype has at least ten counts. V usage is TRBV7-8 and J usage is TRBJ2-1; 7 bases agree with TRBD2. With V trimmed by 3 bases and J by 4 bases, 9 bases remained unmatched. CDR1 and CDR2 from the germline V gene are SGHVS and FQNEAQ. This CDR3 comprises 16 residues. CDR3 residues: CASSFKAGDYYNEQFF. CDR3 sequence (DNA): TGTGCCAGCAGCTTTAAGGCGGGAGATTATTACAATGAGCAGTTCTTC.